The 29 T cell receptor beta chains presented below share a single source sample, sequenced in a study of quantifying T cell responses using KT2 cells. Background on the study: RNA was reverse transcribed with TCR alpha and beta constant-region primers.

A single-stranded UMI oligo with SP2 sequence was ligated to cDNA 3' ends. The first PCR ran three to four cycles with an equimolar RC1.1 and RC1.2 beta primer mix. From the UMI-ligation and nested PCR reads, TCRdb called clonotypes with MiXCR, one entry per CDR3 protein. Of about 50,000 distinct CDR3 sequences listed, 9.5% to 13% are singletons. Material for sequencing was PBMCs spiked with cells of the T cell clone KT2. These receptors were taken from a human donor.

This clonotype was counted at least ten times. The J gene is TRBJ2-7, the V gene TRBV6-5; perhaps TRBD2 as D (5 bases). The CDR3 has 14 amino acids. V was clipped by 2 bases and J by 3 bases, with 11 bases between them. From germline, CDR1 is MNHEY and CDR2 SVGAGI. CDR3: CASSYDSGNYEQYF. The CDR3 bases are TGTGCCAGCAGTTACGATTCCGGGAACTACGAGCAGTACTTC.

The genes are TRBV27 and TRBJ1-1; D remains ambiguous. This CDR3 is built from 13 residues. In germline, CDR1 is MNHEY, CDR2 SMNVEV (reference sequence). The V and J ends lost 10 bases and 3 bases respectively, with 15 bases between them. CDR3 nucleotide sequence: TGTGCCACCCGCATATCCGGGGACACTGAAGCTTTCTTT. Translating gives CATRISGDTEAFF.

This clonotype was counted only a few times. The genes are TRBV27 and TRBJ1-2, with 7 bases lining up with TRBD1. Germline trimming cut 7 bases from V and 6 bases from J; bases unmatched to any gene: 14. The CDR3 runs 15 residues. CDR1 is MNHEY and CDR2 is SMNVEV in the germline V gene (reference sequence). DNA for the CDR3: TGTGCCAGCAAAGCCTGGCAGGGGGGAAGTAATGGCTACACCTTC. It translates to CASKAWQGGSNGYTF.

The rearrangement joins TRBV6-2 or TRBV6-3 to TRBJ2-7; D gene ambiguous. In germline, CDR1 is MNHEY, CDR2 SVGEGT. V was pared by 8 bases and J by 6 bases, with 14 bases between. There are 12 residues in the CDR3. DNA of the CDR3: TGTGCCAGCTCATCTGGCTTCGGCGAGCAGTACTTC. This codes for CASSSGFGEQYF.

The genes are TRBV5-1 and TRBJ2-5, with 7 bases lining up with TRBD2. The CDR3 contains 16 residues. With 2 bases clipped from V and 4 bases from J, the junction kept 11 bases outside the gene matches. Germline lookup yields CDR1 SGHRS and CDR2 YFSETQ. Here the CDR3 DNA reads TGCGCCAGCAGCTTAGGGTTCAGCGGGGTTCTAGAGACCCAGTACTTC. This translates into CASSLGFSGVLETQYF.

This clonotype was picked up many times. This chain joins TRBV7-2 and TRBJ1-1, with 10 bases fitting TRBD1. This CDR3 contains 14 residues. The germline gives CDR1 SGHTA, CDR2 FQGNSA. The V segment lost 2 bases and the J segment 8 bases; nucleotides outside the gene matches: 5. CDR3 coding DNA: TGTGCCAGCAGCTTATTGGGACAGGGGTTCGAAGCTTTCTTT. It codes for CASSLLGQGFEAFF.

This clonotype showed up just a few times. The CDR3 reads CASSKDGRYIDTQYF. DNA for the CDR3: TGCGCCAGCAGCAAGGACGGGAGGTACATAGATACGCAGTATTTT. The chain couples TRBV5-1 to TRBJ2-3; 7 bases fit TRBD2. Germline-derived CDR1 and CDR2 are SGHRS and YFSETQ. The CDR3 has 15 amino acids. Trimming removed 4 bases from V and 5 bases from J; junction bases left unmatched: 10.

The sample holds a few counts of this clonotype. The CDR3 loop is CASGQEFSHGYTF. Here the CDR3 DNA reads TGTGCCAGTGGACAGGAGTTTAGCCATGGCTACACCTTC. The chain joins TRBV19 to TRBJ1-2; 7 nucleotides align to TRBD1. Trimming at V came to 8 bases and at J to 6 bases, leaving 9 bases not matched to a gene. Germline CDR1 LNHDA, CDR2 SQIVND (reference sequence). This CDR3 region has 13 residues.

The V call is TRBV30, the J call TRBJ2-1; D is undetermined. This CDR3 has 12 amino acids. Germline V lookup: CDR1 GTSNPN, CDR2 SVGIG (reference sequence). V was clipped by 5 bases and J by 10 bases, with 15 bases between them. As DNA, the CDR3 is TGTGCCTGGGAATTGAGTGGGCTAGAGCAGTTCTTC. This translates into CAWELSGLEQFF.

The chain links TRBV2 to TRBJ2-1; D unclear. In germline, CDR1 is SNHLY, CDR2 FYNNEI. The V and J ends lost 2 bases and 0 bases respectively, with 20 bases between them. The CDR3 runs 19 residues. In DNA form, the CDR3 reads TGTGCCAGCAGTGAACCAATGTCGGACGCCCCTAGCTCCTACAATGAGCAGTTCTTC. Translation: CASSEPMSDAPSSYNEQFF.

This clonotype has only one observation. This chain connects TRBV7-9 to TRBJ2-3, with D tentatively TRBD1 or TRBD2 (5 bases each). This CDR3 contains 15 residues. Trimming left V 1 base short and J 8 bases short, with 16 bases between. CDR1 SEHNR and CDR2 FQNEAQ come from the germline V gene (reference sequence). CDR3 region: CASSLGGTSHRTQYF. CDR3 bases: TGTGCCAGCAGCTTAGGGGGGACGAGCCACCGTACGCAGTATTTT.

This clonotype was seen more than once but under ten times. The genes are TRBV4-1 and TRBJ2-2; the match to TRBD1 covers 9 bases. The germline V gene encodes CDR1 MGHRA and CDR2 YSYEKL. Trimming took 1 base from V and 3 from J; bases not matched to a gene: 9. CDR3 length: 18 amino acids. The CDR3 reads CASSQAYRGRRDTGELFF. The CDR3 DNA follows: TGCGCCAGCAGCCAAGCGTACAGGGGGCGCCGGGACACCGGGGAGCTGTTTTTT.

DNA of the CDR3: TGTGCCAGCACTGGGGACCAAGAGACCCAGTACTTC. This encodes CASTGDQETQYF. The chain links TRBV12-3 or TRBV12-4 to TRBJ2-5, with unresolved D. The CDR3 loop spans 12 amino acids. With 7 bases removed from V and 0 bases from J, the gap between germline ends came to 6 bases.

The count of this clonotype is one. The chain combines TRBV20-1 with TRBJ2-1, with 13 bases matching TRBD2. This CDR3 is built from 16 residues. The germline gives CDR1 DFQATT, CDR2 SNEGSKA (reference sequence). The junction had 7 bases not matched to a gene; V was cut back by 5 bases and J by 3 bases. Here the CDR3 reads CSAPRTSGSDYNEQFF. CDR3 nucleotide sequence: TGCAGTGCTCCTCGGACTAGCGGGAGCGACTACAATGAGCAGTTCTTC.

The rearrangement joins TRBV5-1 to TRBJ1-1; a weak D match, TRBD1 (5 bases). In germline, CDR1 is SGHRS, CDR2 YFSETQ. The CDR3 spans 14 residues. Trimming pared 6 bases from V and 0 bases from J, leaving 12 bases between. CDR3 loop: CASTLGGLNTEAFF. Here the CDR3 DNA reads TGCGCCAGCACCCTCGGGGGATTGAACACTGAAGCTTTCTTT.

This clonotype has a handful of counts. The gene calls are TRBV6-5 and TRBJ2-6; possibly TRBD1 for D (7 bases). CDR3 length equals 19 residues. V was pared by 2 bases and J by 3 bases, with 20 bases between. The germline V gene encodes CDR1 MNHEY and CDR2 SVGAGI. The CDR3: CASSYPPMEGAGGANVLTF. The CDR3 DNA is TGTGCCAGCAGTTACCCTCCGATGGAGGGGGCAGGTGGGGCCAACGTCCTGACTTTC.

A word on this clonotype: This could be a read error, since a much larger clone is one nucleotide away. The chain couples TRBV3-1 to TRBJ1-1; D gene unclear. CDR3 length equals 14 residues. The V gene's germline CDR1 is LGHDT and CDR2 YNNKEL (reference sequence). The CDR3 nucleotides read TGTGACAGCAGCCAATTCGGGTGGGAGACTGAAGCTTTCTTT. This sequence encodes CDSSQFGWETEAFF.

This clonotype was seen ten or more times. The genes are TRBV14 and TRBJ2-1; 8 nucleotides agree with TRBD2. After removal of 1 base from V and 9 bases from J, the junction contained 8 bases not matched to a gene. This CDR3 spans 15 amino acids. CDR1 is SGHDN, CDR2 FVKESK, per germline. The CDR3 nucleotides read TGTGCCAGCAGCCAAGGACCGGGACTAGTGTTTGAGCAGTTCTTC. Protein product: CASSQGPGLVFEQFF.

As regards this clonotype: A read error may explain this, as a much larger clone is one base away. The chain recombines TRBV23-1 with TRBJ2-3; D is unclear. TRBV23-1 is sorted into the ORF group, with uncertain function. This CDR3 has 16 residues. V was cut by 8 bases and J by 0 bases, with 18 bases left in between. The CDR3 sequence: CASGVCEGASTDTQYF. In DNA, the CDR3 is TGCGCCAGCGGTGTATGTGAAGGCGCTAGCACAGATACGCAGTATTTT.

This clonotype was observed many times. The rearrangement joins TRBV4-1 to TRBJ2-2; D not resolved. The V gene lost 1 base and the J gene lost 4 bases, with 16 bases spanning the gap. This CDR3 has 17 residues. Germline lookup yields CDR1 MGHRA and CDR2 YSYEKL. The CDR3 bases are TGCGCCAGCAGCCAAGGATTTCTTACCTCGAGCACCGGGGAGCTGTTTTTT. This translates into CASSQGFLTSSTGELFF.

The genes are TRBV24-1 and TRBJ1-1; tentative D call: TRBD1 (6 bases). Trimming shortened V by 8 bases and J by 3 bases, and 15 bases separated the two germline ends. This CDR3 is 14 amino acids long. Germline CDR1 is KGHDR and CDR2 is SFDVKD. CDR3 DNA sequence: TGTGCCACCACTGCCGCAGGGGACGACACTGAAGCTTTCTTT. The encoded protein is CATTAAGDDTEAFF.

This clonotype has more than one count but fewer than ten. The chain joins TRBV20-1 to TRBJ2-5; 14 positions agree with TRBD2. The CDR3 totals 15 residues. The V segment lost 5 bases and the J segment 4 bases; nucleotides outside the gene matches: 6. Germline V gene lookup returns CDR1 DFQATT and CDR2 SNEGSKA (reference sequence). CDR3 in amino acids: CSAQGLAGDGETQYF. The CDR3 bases are TGCAGTGCTCAGGGACTAGCGGGAGATGGAGAGACCCAGTACTTC.

The table lists this clonotype with a few counts. The rearrangement links TRBV6-5 to TRBJ2-3, with D possibly being TRBD2 (5 bases). V was clipped by 5 bases and J by 2 bases, with 11 bases between them. Germline-derived CDR1 and CDR2 are MNHEY and SVGAGI. This CDR3 has 14 amino acids. This CDR3 is CASSGGSSTDTQYF. The CDR3, as DNA: TGTGCCAGCAGTGGAGGTTCTTCCACAGATACGCAGTATTTT.

The V call is TRBV10-3, the J call TRBJ2-3; 10 nucleotides align to TRBD2. Germline V gene data show CDR1 as ENHRY and CDR2 as SYGVKD. The V segment lost 2 bases and the J segment 7 bases; nucleotides outside the gene matches: 15. CDR3 length: 18 residues. The CDR3 is CAISEAAQLAGDANTQYF. The CDR3, as DNA: TGTGCCATCAGTGAGGCAGCGCAGCTAGCGGGAGATGCAAATACGCAGTATTTT.

This clonotype was seen at least ten times. V is TRBV12-3 or TRBV12-4 and J is TRBJ2-3; D may be TRBD1 or TRBD2 (5 bases each). The V gene lost 6 bases and the J gene lost 3 bases, with 22 bases spanning the gap. The CDR3 runs 17 residues. This CDR3 reads CASSPRIGASGTDTQYF. The CDR3 DNA follows: TGTGCCAGCAGCCCCCGGATCGGGGCAAGTGGGACAGATACGCAGTATTTT.

This clonotype was counted a few times. This chain links TRBV7-6 with TRBJ2-1; D is unclear. Germline CDR1 reads SGHVS; CDR2 reads FNYEAQ. This CDR3 has 11 amino acids. V was clipped by 1 base and J by 10 bases, with 5 bases between them. The CDR3 sequence is CASSLDGEQFF. CDR3 nucleotide sequence: TGTGCCAGCAGCTTAGATGGGGAGCAGTTCTTC.

This clonotype was seen a handful of times. This chain links TRBV4-1 with TRBJ2-1, with D perhaps matching TRBD2 (6 bases). The CDR3 has 16 amino acids. Between the trimmed V and J ends, which lost 0 bases and 4 bases, there was a span of 13 bases. Germline V CDR1 and CDR2: MGHRA, YSYEKL. CDR3: CASSQEGLPSYNEQFF. The CDR3 DNA follows: TGCGCCAGCAGCCAAGAAGGACTACCTTCGTACAATGAGCAGTTCTTC.

This clonotype was observed many times. The chain couples TRBV4-3 to TRBJ2-6, with a tentative D call TRBD1 (5 bases). This CDR3 region has 18 residues. V was clipped by 0 bases and J by 4 bases, with 16 bases between them. From germline, CDR1 is LGHNA and CDR2 YSLEER. CDR3 DNA sequence: TGCGCCAGCAGCCAAGATGGTCAGGGTCCCTCCGGGGCCAACGTCCTGACTTTC. It specifies CASSQDGQGPSGANVLTF.

This clonotype was counted many times. The genes are TRBV9 and TRBJ2-2; 8 positions agree with TRBD1. The CDR3 totals 15 residues. V shed 3 bases, J shed 1 base, and the junction held 2 bases outside the gene matches. The germline V gene encodes CDR1 SGDLS and CDR2 YYNGEE. The CDR3 is CASSGGTGNTGELFF. The CDR3 nucleotides are TGTGCCAGCAGCGGTGGGACAGGGAACACCGGGGAGCTGTTTTTT.